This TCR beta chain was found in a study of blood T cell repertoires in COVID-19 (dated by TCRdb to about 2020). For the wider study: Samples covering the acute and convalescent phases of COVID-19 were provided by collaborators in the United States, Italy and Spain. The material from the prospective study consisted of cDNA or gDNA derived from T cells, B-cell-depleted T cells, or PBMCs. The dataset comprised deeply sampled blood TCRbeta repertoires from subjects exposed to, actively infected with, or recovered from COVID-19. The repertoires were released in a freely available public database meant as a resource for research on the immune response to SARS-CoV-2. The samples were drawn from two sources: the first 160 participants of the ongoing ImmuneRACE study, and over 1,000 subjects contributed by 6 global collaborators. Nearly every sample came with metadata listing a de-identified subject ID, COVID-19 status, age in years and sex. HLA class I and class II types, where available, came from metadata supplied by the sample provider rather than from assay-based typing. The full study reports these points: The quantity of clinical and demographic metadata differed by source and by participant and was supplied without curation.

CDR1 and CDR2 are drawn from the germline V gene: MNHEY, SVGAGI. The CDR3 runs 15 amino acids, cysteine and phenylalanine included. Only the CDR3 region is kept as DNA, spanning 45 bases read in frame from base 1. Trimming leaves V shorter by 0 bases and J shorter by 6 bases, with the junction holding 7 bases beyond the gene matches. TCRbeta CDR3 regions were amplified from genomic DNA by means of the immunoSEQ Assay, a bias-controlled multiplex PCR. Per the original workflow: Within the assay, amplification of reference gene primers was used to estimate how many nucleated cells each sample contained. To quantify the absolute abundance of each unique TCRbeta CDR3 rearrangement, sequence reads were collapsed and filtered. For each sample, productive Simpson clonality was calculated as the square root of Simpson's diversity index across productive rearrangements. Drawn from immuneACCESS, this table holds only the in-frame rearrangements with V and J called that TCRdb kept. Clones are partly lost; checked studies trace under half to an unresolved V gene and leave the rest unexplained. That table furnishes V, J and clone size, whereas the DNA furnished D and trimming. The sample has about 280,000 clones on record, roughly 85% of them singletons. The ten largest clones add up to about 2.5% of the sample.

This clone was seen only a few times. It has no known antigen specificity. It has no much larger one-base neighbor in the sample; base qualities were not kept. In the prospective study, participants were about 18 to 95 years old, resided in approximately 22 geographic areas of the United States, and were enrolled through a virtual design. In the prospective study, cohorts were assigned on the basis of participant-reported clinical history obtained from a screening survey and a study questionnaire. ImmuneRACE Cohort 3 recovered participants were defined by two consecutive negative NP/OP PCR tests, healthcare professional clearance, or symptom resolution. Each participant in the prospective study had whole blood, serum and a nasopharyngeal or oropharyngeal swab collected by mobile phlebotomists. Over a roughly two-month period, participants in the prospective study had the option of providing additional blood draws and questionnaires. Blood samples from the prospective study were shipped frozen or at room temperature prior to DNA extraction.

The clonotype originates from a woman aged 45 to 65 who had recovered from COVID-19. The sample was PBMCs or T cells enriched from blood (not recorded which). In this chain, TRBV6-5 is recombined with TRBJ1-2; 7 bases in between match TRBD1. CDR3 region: CASSYSRDRVDGYTF. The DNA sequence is TGTGCCAGCAGTTACTCGCGCGACAGGGTTGATGGCTACACCTTC.